This T cell receptor beta chain was observed in a study of regulatory T cells in long-lasting Graves disease. Regarding the study as a whole: Persistent Graves' patients possessed reduced TCR diversity relative to recently diagnosed ones.

Indicated time point: newly diagnosed GD, antithyroid drugs for less than 3 months. PBMC-derived RNA was used for the TCR library. Building the TCR beta libraries relied on iRepertoire HTBI primers, and CDR3 regions underwent Arm-PCR. TCRdb re-derived calls from the multiplex PCR reads in MiXCR, one entry per CDR3 protein. The sample has 380,000 or so distinct CDR3 sequences; about 16% are singletons. CDR3 length: 11 residues. V lost 6 bases and J 8 bases, leaving 7 bases between the germline ends. Looked up from germline, CDR1 is MNHNS and CDR2 is SASEGT. A word on this clonotype: Its cognate antigen is unknown.

This sample also appeared in a second study, on T cells in Graves' hyperthyroidism and ophthalmopathy.

This receptor was obtained from a woman aged 18 to 35 with Graves disease. Sequenced material: peripheral blood mononuclear cells (PBMCs), taken at new diagnosis, from a patient treated with antithyroid drugs. The chain combines TRBV6-1 with TRBJ1-4; D not resolved. The CDR3 DNA reads TGTGCCAGCAGATTGGGGGAAAAACTGTTTTTT. Its protein is CASRLGEKLFF.